The TCR beta chain under discussion was sequenced for a study of blood T cell repertoires in COVID-19. Study details: Sites across the United States, Italy and Spain contributed samples from acute and convalescent COVID-19. PBMCs, B-cell-depleted T cells, or T cells were the source of the cDNA or gDNA that made up the material.

While infection was still active, Seattle patients were enrolled and then followed longitudinally. Generated by immunoSEQ multiplex PCR, the TCRdb table keeps only in-frame clones and is missing some. The data contain about 56,000 clones, roughly 89% of them singletons. The V gene end was trimmed by 8 bases and the J gene end by 5 bases; junction bases not matched to a gene: 1. CDR3 length: 13 residues. Germline lookup yields CDR1 WSHSY and CDR2 SAAADI. Sequencing used peripheral blood. This rearrangement joins TRBV10-2 to TRBJ2-2, with 11 bases matching TRBD2. The origin of this receptor is an older woman with COVID-19, enrolled during active disease. The CDR3 loop is CASRLAGTGELFF. CDR3 nucleotide sequence: TGCGCCAGCCGACTAGCGGGGACCGGGGAGCTGTTTTTT.